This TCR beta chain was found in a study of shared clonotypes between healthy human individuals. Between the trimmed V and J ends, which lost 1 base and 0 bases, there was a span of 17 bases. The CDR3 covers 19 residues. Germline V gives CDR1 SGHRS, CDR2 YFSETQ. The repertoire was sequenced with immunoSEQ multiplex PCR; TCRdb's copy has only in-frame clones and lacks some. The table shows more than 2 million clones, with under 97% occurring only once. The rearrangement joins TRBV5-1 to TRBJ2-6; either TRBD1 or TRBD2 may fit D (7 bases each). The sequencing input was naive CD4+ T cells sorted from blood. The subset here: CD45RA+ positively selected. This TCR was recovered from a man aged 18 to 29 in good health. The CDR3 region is CASSLSGRDSHSGANVLTF. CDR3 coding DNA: TGCGCCAGCAGCTTGTCGGGGAGGGACAGCCACTCTGGGGCCAACGTCCTGACTTTC.